Below, 9 T cell receptor beta chains from the same sample are listed, as sequenced in a study of blood T cell repertoires in COVID-19. The protocol was immunoSEQ multiplex PCR, while the TCRdb copy is restricted to in-frame clones and leaves out a portion. The sample has under 350,000 clones, around 85% seen once. The sequenced material came from PBMCs or T cells enriched from blood (not recorded which). These receptors originate from a woman in her 40s with acute COVID-19.

This chain uses TRBV4-3 with TRBJ1-1, with 7 bases aligning to TRBD1. CDR1 and CDR2 (germline): LGHNA, YSLEER. V was pared by 4 bases and J by 5 bases, with 7 bases of the junction left unmatched. The CDR3 is 14 amino acids. Here the CDR3 DNA reads TGCGCCAGCAGCCCACAGACAGGGATAACTGAAGCTTTCTTT. The encoded protein is CASSPQTGITEAFF.

The chain joins TRBV4-3 to TRBJ2-1; TRBD2 aligns across 16 bases. V lost 1 base, J lost 7 bases, and 7 bases stayed unmatched. The germline V gene has CDR1 LGHNA and CDR2 YSLEER. The CDR3 contains 18 residues. CDR3 in DNA: TGCGCCAGCAGCCAAGGACCTGGGACTAGCGGGAGGGGGAATGAGCAGTTCTTC. Its protein is CASSQGPGTSGRGNEQFF.

This chain uses TRBV5-4 with TRBJ2-5; the D gene is possibly TRBD2 (6 bases). The V end was cut by 1 base, the J end by 2 bases, with 12 bases between. Germline CDR1 reads SGHNT; CDR2 reads YYREEE (reference sequence). This CDR3 comprises 15 residues. CDR3 in DNA: TGTGCCAGCAGCTTGAAAGGGCGGGGACAAGAGACCCAGTACTTC. Protein product: CASSLKGRGQETQYF. Full variable domain (missing parts from reference TRBV5-4 and TRBJ2-5): ETGVTQSPTHLIKTRGQQVTLRCSSQSGHNTVSWYQQALGQGPQFIFQYYREEENGRGNFPPRFSGLQFPNYSSELNVNALELDDSALYLCASSLKGRGQETQYFGPGTRLLVL.

This chain uses TRBV5-6 with TRBJ2-5; 13 bases align to TRBD2. Looked up from germline, CDR1 is SGHDT and CDR2 is YYEEEE. The junction had 6 bases not matched to a gene; V was cut back by 2 bases and J by 5 bases. The CDR3 loop spans 16 amino acids. The DNA of the CDR3 is TGTGCCAGCAGCTTCGCTGGGACTAGCGGGGAGGAGACCCAGTACTTC. It specifies CASSFAGTSGEETQYF.

This chain links TRBV3-1 (or the pseudogene TRBV3-2) with TRBJ1-4, with D maybe TRBD1 (5 bases). CDR1 LGHDT and CDR2 YNNKEL come from the germline V gene (reference sequence). V shed 2 bases and J shed 0 bases, with 19 bases lying between them. This CDR3 is built from 19 residues. The chain's CDR3 is CASSQTPGRRGPTNEKLFF. CDR3 DNA: TGTGCCAGCAGCCAAACACCGGGACGGAGGGGTCCAACTAATGAAAAACTGTTTTTT.

This rearrangement joins TRBV19 to TRBJ2-1, with a tentative D call TRBD2 (6 bases). Germline V lookup: CDR1 LNHDA, CDR2 SQIVND (reference sequence). This CDR3 is 15 amino acids long. Trimming removed 7 bases from V and 6 bases from J, with 19 bases in between. For the CDR3, the DNA is TGTGCCAGTACCGGAAGGGCCGGAGGGGCCAATGAGCAGTTCTTC. This sequence encodes CASTGRAGGANEQFF.

The genes are TRBV5-3 and TRBJ2-7; no firm D call. TRBV5-3 is annotated as an ORF whose role is uncertain. Trimming pared 2 bases from V and 1 base from J, leaving 7 bases between. The CDR3 consists of 13 residues. The CDR3 DNA sequence: TGTGCCAGAAGCTTTGGTAGTTCCTACGAGCAGTACTTC. Translating gives CARSFGSSYEQYF.

The J gene is TRBJ1-1, the V gene TRBV5-1, with TRBD1 matching over 8 bases. The ends lost 9 bases at V and 2 bases at J; junction bases unmatched: 9. The CDR3 has 14 amino acids. Germline values: CDR1 SGHRS, CDR2 YFSETQ. The DNA of the CDR3 is TGCGCCACCAAGACAGGGGACCTTAACACTGAAGCTTTCTTT. Encoded protein: CATKTGDLNTEAFF.

This chain connects TRBV7-9 to TRBJ2-7; a possible D gene is TRBD2 (8 bases). This CDR3 has 17 residues. V lost 1 base and J 2 bases, leaving 18 bases between the germline ends. The germline CDR1 and CDR2 sequences are SEHNR and FQNEAQ (reference sequence). The CDR3 loop is CASSLGETGGGTYEQYF. The CDR3 region has the DNA TGTGCCAGCAGCTTAGGGGAGACGGGAGGGGGCACCTACGAGCAGTACTTC.